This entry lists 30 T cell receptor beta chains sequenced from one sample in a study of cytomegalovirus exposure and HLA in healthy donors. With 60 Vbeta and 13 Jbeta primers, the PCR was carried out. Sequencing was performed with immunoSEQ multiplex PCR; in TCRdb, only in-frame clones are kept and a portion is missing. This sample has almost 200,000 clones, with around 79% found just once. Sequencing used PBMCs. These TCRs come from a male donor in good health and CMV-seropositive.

CDR3: CASSLPENIQYF. The CDR3 region has the DNA TGCGCCAGCAGCTTGCCAGAAAACATTCAGTACTTC. This chain uses TRBV5-1 with TRBJ2-4; D gene uncertain. CDR1 and CDR2 from the germline V gene are SGHRS and YFSETQ. This CDR3 has 12 residues. V lost 1 base and J lost 5, with 4 bases in between.

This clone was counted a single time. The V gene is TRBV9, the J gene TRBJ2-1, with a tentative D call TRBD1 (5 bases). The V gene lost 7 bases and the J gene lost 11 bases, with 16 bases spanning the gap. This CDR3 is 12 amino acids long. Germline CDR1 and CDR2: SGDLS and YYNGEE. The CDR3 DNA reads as TGTGCCAGCGGGTTAGGGGTAGAACAGCAGTTCTTC. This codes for CASGLGVEQQFF.

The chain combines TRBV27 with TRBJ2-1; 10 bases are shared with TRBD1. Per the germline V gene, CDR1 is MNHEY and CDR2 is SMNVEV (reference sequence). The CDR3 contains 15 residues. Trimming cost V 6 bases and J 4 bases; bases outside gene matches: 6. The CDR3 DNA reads TGTGCCAGCAGGGGGGACAGGGGACTGTACAATGAGCAGTTCTTC. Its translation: CASRGDRGLYNEQFF.

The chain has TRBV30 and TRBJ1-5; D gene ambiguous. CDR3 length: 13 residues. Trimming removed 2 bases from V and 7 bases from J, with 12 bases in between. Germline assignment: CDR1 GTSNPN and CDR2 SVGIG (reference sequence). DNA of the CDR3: TGTGCCTGGAGTCCGACCGGGAACCAGCCCCAGCATTTT. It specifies CAWSPTGNQPQHF. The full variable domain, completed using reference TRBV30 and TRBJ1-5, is SQTIHQWPATLVQPVGSPLSLECTVEGTSNPNLYWYRQAAGRGLQLLFYSVGIGQISSEVPQNLSASRPQDRQFILSSKKLLLSDSGFYLCAWSPTGNQPQHFGDGTRLSIL.

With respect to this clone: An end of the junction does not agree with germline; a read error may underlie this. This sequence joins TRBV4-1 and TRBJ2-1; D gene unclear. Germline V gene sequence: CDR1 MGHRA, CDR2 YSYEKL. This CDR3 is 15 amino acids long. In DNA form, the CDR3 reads TGCGCCAGCACCCAAGATGGCAGCTCCTACAATGAGCAGTTCTTC. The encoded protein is CASTQDGSSYNEQFF.

CDR3 nucleotide sequence: TGTGCCTGGGGTCGGGGGGCAGAGTCCTACAATGAGCAGTTCTTC. Protein: CAWGRGAESYNEQFF. The chain has TRBV30 and TRBJ2-1; TRBD2 might be the D (7 bases). Trimming stripped 5 bases from V and 1 base from J, with 15 bases between. The CDR3 runs to 15 residues. CDR1 and CDR2 from the germline V gene are GTSNPN and SVGIG (reference sequence).

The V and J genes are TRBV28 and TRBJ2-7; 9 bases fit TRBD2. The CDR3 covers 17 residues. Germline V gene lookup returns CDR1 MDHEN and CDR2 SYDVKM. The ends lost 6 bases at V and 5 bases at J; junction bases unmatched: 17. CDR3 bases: TGTGCCAGCAGCACATTGGCGGGGCGGGAGGGCCTTCACGAGCAGTACTTC. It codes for CASSTLAGREGLHEQYF. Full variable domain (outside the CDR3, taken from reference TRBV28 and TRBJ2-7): DVKVTQSSRYLVKRTGEKVFLECVQDMDHENMFWYRQDPGLGLRLIYFSYDVKMKEKGDIPEGYSVSREKKERFSLILESASTNQTSMYLCASSTLAGREGLHEQYFGPGTRLTVT.

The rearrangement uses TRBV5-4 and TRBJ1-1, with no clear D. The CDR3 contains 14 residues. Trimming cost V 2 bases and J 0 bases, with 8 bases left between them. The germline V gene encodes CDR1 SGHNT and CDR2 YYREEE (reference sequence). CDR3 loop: CASSFGLLNTEAFF. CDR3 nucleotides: TGTGCCAGCAGCTTCGGACTACTGAACACTGAAGCTTTCTTT.

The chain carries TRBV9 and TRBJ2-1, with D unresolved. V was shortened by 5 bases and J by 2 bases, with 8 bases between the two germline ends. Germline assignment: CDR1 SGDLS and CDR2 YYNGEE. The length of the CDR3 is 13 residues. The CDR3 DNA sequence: TGTGCCAGCAGGCCGGGTCCCTACAATGAGCAGTTCTTC. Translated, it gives CASRPGPYNEQFF.

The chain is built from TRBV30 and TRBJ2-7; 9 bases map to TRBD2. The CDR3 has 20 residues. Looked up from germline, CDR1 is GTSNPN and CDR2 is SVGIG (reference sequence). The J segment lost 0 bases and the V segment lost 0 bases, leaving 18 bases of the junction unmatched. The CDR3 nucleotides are TGTGCCTGGAGTGTAAGGTCTTTGGCTAGCGGGACCTTTAGCTCCTACGAGCAGTACTTC. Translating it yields CAWSVRSLASGTFSSYEQYF.

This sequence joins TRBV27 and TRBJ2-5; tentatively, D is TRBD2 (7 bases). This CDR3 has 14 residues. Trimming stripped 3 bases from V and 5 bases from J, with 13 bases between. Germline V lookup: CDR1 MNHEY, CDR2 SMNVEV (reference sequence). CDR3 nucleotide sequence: TGTGCCAGCAGTTTCGCGGGGGCGGGCGAGACCCAGTACTTC. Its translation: CASSFAGAGETQYF.

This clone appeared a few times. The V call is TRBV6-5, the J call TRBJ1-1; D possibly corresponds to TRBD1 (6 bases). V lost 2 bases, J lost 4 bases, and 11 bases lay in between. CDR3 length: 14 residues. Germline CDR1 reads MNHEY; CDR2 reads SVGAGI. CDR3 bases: TGTGCCAGCAGTTACCAGCAGGGGTTCACTGAAGCTTTCTTT. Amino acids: CASSYQQGFTEAFF.

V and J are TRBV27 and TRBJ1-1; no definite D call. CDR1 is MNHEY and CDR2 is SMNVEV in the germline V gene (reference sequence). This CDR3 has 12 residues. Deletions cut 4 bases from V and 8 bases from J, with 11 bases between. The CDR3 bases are TGTGCCAGCAGTTCCCTACGAGGGGAAGCTTTCTTT. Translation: CASSSLRGEAFF.

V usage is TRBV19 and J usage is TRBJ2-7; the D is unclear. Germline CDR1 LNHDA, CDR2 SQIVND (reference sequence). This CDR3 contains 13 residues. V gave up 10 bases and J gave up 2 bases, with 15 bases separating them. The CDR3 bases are TGTGCCACCCTATCAACAGTTACCTACGAGCAGTACTTC. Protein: CATLSTVTYEQYF.

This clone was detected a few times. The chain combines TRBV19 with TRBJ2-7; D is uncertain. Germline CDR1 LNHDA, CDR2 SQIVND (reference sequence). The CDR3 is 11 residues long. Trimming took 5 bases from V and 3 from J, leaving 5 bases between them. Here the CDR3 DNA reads TGTGCCAGTAGTTCCCTCTACGAGCAGTACTTC. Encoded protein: CASSSLYEQYF. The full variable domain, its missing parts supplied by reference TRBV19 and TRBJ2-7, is DGGITQSPKYLFRKEGQNVTLSCEQNLNHDAMYWYRQDPGQGLRLIYYSQIVNDFQKGDIAEGYSVSREKKESFPLTVTSAQKNPTAFYLCASSSLYEQYFGPGTRLTVT.

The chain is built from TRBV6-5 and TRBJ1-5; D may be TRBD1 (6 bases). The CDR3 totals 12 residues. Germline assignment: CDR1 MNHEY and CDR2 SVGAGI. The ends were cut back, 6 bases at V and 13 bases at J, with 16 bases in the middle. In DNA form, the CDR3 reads TGTGCCAGCAGCCAGCCGGGGGGCCCTCAGCATTTT. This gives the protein CASSQPGGPQHF.

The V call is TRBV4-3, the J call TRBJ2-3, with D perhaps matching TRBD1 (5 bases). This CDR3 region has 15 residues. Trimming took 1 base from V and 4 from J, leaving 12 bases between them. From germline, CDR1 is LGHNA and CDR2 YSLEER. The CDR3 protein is CASSQATQGADTQYF. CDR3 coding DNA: TGCGCCAGCAGCCAAGCTACCCAGGGCGCAGATACGCAGTATTTT.

The CDR3 DNA is TGTGCCAGCTCACTAGCGGGAGGCCGAGATACGCAGTATTTT. It encodes CASSLAGGRDTQYF. The chain employs TRBV18 and TRBJ2-3, with 10 bases lining up with TRBD2. Trimming cost V 4 bases and J 5 bases; bases outside gene matches: 3. The CDR3 spans 14 residues. Germline CDR1 and CDR2: KGHSH and LQKENI. Looking up the rest from reference TRBV18 and TRBJ2-3 gives the full variable domain: NAGVMQNPRHLVRRRGQEARLRCSPMKGHSHVYWYRQLPEEGLKFMVYLQKENIIDESGMPKERFSAEFPKEGPSILRIQQVVRGDSAAYFCASSLAGGRDTQYFGPGTRLTVL.

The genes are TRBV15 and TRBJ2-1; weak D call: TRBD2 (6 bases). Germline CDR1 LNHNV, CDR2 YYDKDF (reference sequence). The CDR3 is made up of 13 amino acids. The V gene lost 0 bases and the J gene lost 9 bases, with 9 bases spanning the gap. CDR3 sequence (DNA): TGTGCCACCAGCAGAGAATTGGAGGGTGAGCAGTTCTTC. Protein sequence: CATSRELEGEQFF.

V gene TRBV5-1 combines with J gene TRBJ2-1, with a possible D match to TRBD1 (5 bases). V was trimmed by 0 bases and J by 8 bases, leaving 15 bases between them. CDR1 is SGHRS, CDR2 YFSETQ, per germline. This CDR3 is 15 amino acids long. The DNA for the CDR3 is TGCGCCAGCAGCTTGGAGCAGGGTAGATTGGATGAGCAGTTCTTC. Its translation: CASSLEQGRLDEQFF. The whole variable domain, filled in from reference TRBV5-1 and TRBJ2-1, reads KAGVTQTPRYLIKTRGQQVTLSCSPISGHRSVSWYQQTPGQGLQFLFEYFSETQRNKGNFPGRFSGRQFSNSRSEMNVSTLELGDSALYLCASSLEQGRLDEQFFGPGTRLTVL.

CDR3 protein: CASTKFRTGGAGELFF. The CDR3 DNA is TGTGCCAGCACGAAATTTAGGACAGGAGGGGCCGGGGAGCTGTTTTTT. The gene calls are TRBV5-5 and TRBJ2-2, with a weak D call TRBD1 (7 bases). This CDR3 is 16 amino acids long. CDR1 is SGHKS and CDR2 is YYEKEE in the germline V gene (reference sequence). V lost 6 bases, J lost 6 bases, and 21 bases lay in between. Looking up the rest from reference TRBV5-5 and TRBJ2-2 gives the full variable domain: DAGVTQSPTHLIKTRGQQVTLRCSPISGHKSVSWYQQVLGQGPQFIFQYYEKEERGRGNFPDRFSARQFPNYSSELNVNALLLGDSALYLCASTKFRTGGAGELFFGEGSRLTVL.

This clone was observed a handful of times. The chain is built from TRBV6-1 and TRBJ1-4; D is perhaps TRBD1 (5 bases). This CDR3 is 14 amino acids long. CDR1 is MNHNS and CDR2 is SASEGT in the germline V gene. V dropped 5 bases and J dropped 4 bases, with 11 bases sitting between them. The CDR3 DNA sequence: TGTGCCAGCAGTCCAGGGATTATTAATGAAAAACTGTTTTTT. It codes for CASSPGIINEKLFF.

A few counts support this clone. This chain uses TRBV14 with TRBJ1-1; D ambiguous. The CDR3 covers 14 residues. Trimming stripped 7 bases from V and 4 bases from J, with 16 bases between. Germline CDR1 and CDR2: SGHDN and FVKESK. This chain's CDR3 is CASKRQSGSTEAFF. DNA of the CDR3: TGTGCCAGCAAGAGGCAGTCTGGGAGCACTGAAGCTTTCTTT. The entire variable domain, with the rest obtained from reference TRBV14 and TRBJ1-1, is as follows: EAGVTQFPSHSVIEKGQTVTLRCDPISGHDNLYWYRRVMGKEIKFLLHFVKESKQDESGMPNNRFLAERTGGTYSTLKVQPAELEDSGVYFCASKRQSGSTEAFFGQGTRLTVV.

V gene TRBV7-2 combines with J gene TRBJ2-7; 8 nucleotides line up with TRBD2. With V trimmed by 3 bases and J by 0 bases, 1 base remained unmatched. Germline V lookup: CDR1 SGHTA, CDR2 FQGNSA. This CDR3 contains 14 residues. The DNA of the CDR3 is TGTGCCAGCAGCTTCGGACTAGCCTCCTACGAGCAGTACTTC. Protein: CASSFGLASYEQYF.

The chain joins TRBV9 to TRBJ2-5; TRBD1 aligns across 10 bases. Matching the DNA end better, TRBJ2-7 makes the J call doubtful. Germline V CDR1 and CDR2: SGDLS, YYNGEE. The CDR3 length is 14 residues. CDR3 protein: CASSADRGAHEQYF. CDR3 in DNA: TGTGCCAGCAGCGCGGACAGGGGGGCCCACGAGCAGTACTTC.

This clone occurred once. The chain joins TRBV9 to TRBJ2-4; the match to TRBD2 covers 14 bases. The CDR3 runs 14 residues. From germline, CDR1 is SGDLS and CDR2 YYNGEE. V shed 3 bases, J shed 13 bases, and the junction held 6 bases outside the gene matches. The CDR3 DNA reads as TGTGCCAGCAGCGACGGGACTAGCGGGGGCCTACAGTACTTC. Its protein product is CASSDGTSGGLQYF.

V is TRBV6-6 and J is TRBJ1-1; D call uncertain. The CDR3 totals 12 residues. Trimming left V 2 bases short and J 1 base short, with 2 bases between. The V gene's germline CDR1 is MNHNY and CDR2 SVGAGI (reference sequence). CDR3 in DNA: TGTGCCAGCAGTTACCGGAACACTGAAGCTTTCTTT. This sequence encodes CASSYRNTEAFF.

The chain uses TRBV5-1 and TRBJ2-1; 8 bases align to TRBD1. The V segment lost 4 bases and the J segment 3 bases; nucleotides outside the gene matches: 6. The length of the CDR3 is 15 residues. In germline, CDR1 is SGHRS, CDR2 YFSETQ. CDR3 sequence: CASSLQGEDYNEQFF. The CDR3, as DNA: TGCGCCAGCAGCCTACAGGGGGAGGACTACAATGAGCAGTTCTTC.

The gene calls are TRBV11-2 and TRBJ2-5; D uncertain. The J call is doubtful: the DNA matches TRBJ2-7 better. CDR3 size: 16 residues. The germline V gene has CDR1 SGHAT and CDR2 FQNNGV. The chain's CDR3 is CASSLKQSLMSYEQYF. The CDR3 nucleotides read TGTGCCAGCAGCTTAAAACAGAGCCTAATGTCATACGAGCAGTACTTC.

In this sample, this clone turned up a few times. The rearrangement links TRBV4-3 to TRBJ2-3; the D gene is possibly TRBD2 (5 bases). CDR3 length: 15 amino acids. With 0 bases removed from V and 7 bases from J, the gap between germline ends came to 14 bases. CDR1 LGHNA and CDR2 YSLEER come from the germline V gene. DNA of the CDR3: TGCGCCAGCAGCCAAGAACCCGGGGATTGGAATACGCAGTATTTT. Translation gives CASSQEPGDWNTQYF.